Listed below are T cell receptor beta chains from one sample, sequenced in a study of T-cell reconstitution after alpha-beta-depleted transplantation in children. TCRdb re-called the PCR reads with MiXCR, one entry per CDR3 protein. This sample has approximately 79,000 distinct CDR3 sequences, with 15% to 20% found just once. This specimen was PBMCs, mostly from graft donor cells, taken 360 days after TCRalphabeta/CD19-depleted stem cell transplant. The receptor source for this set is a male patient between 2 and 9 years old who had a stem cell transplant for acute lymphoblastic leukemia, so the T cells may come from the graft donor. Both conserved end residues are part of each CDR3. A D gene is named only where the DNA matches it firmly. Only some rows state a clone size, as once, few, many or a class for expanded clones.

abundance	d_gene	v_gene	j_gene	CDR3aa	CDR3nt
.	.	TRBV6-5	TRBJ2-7	CASSYLLAPPLYEQYF	TGTGCCAGCAGTTACCTACTAGCCCCGCCTTTATACGAGCAGTACTTC
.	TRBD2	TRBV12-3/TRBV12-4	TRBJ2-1	CASSLEREGHYNEQFF	TGTGCCAGCAGTTTAGAGCGGGAGGGCCATTACAATGAGCAGTTCTTC
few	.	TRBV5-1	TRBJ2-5	CASSLGGLRETQYF	TGCGCCAGCAGCTTGGGGGGCCTCAGGGAGACCCAGTACTTC
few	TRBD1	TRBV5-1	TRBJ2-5	CASSWGPDRAETQYF	TGCGCCAGCAGCTGGGGGCCGGACAGGGCGGAGACCCAGTACTTC
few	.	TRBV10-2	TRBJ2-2	CASSEVARTGELFF	TGCGCCAGCAGTGAGGTAGCGCGCACCGGGGAGCTGTTTTTT
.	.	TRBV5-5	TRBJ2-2	CASSSGTANTGELFF	TGTGCCAGCAGCTCCGGGACGGCGAACACCGGGGAGCTGTTTTTT
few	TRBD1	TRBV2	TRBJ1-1	CASGRDRGGTEAFF	TGTGCCAGCGGGAGGGACAGGGGGGGCACTGAAGCTTTCTTT
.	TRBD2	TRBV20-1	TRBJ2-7	CSARVFGGSGTYEQYF	TGCAGTGCTAGAGTTTTTGGCGGTAGCGGGACCTACGAGCAGTACTTC
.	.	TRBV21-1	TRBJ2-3	CASSTPPGETDTQYF	TGTGCCAGCAGCACACCTCCAGGGGAAACGGATACGCAGTATTTT
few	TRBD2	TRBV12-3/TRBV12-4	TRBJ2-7	CASSYPGLAVYEQYF	TGTGCCAGCAGTTACCCGGGACTAGCGGTCTACGAGCAGTACTTC
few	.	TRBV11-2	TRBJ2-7	CASSLARTASYEQYF	TGTGCCAGCAGCTTAGCTCGGACGGCCTCCTACGAGCAGTACTTC
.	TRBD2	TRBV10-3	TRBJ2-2	CAISQLAGKNTGELFF	TGTGCCATCAGCCAACTAGCGGGGAAGAACACCGGGGAGCTGTTTTTT
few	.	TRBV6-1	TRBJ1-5	CASRAHGYSNQPQHF	TGTGCCAGCAGAGCCCATGGGTATAGCAATCAGCCCCAGCATTTT
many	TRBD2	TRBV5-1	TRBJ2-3	CASSSTRTSGPDTQYF	TGCGCCAGCAGCTCGACAAGGACTAGCGGTCCGGATACGCAGTATTTT
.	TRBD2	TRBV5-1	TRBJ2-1	CASSLPATSGSQYNEQFF	TGCGCCAGCAGCTTACCCGCGACTAGCGGGAGCCAATACAATGAGCAGTTCTTC
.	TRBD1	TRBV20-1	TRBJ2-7	CSAASGQTYEQYF	TGCAGTGCTGCCTCGGGACAGACCTACGAGCAGTACTTC
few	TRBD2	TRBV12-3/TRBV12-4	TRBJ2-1	CASQLAGSNEQFF	TGTGCCAGCCAACTAGCGGGGTCCAATGAGCAGTTCTTC
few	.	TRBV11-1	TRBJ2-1	CASSLRPDTYNEQFF	TGTGCCAGCAGCTTGAGGCCAGATACCTACAATGAGCAGTTCTTC
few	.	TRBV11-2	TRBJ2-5	CASSFSSQETQYF	TGTGCCAGCAGCTTTAGCAGCCAAGAGACCCAGTACTTC
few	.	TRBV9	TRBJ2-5	CASSVLSFLGTPQETQYF	TGTGCCAGCAGCGTCCTCTCCTTTCTAGGAACCCCCCAAGAGACCCAGTACTTC
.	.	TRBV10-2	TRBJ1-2	CASSKQDYYGYTF	TGCGCCAGCAGCAAACAGGACTACTATGGCTACACCTTC
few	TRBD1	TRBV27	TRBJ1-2	CASSLKFGTGVMGYGYTF	TGTGCCAGCAGTTTGAAGTTCGGGACAGGGGTTATGGGCTATGGCTACACCTTC
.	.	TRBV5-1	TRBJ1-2	CASSFEQPWGYTF	TGCGCCAGCAGCTTCGAACAGCCCTGGGGCTACACCTTC
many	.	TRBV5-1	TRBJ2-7	CASSLLTGTSYEQYF	TGCGCCAGCAGCTTGTTAACCGGTACCTCCTACGAGCAGTACTTC
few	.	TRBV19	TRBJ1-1	CASSIVGSRRTEAFF	TGTGCCAGTAGTATAGTTGGATCGAGGCGGACTGAAGCTTTCTTT
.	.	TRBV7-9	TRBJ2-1	CASSLERPPSYNEQFF	TGTGCCAGCAGCTTAGAACGGCCACCGAGTTACAATGAGCAGTTCTTC
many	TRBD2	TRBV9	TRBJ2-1	CASSDQPGLAGLGSYNEQFF	TGTGCCAGCAGCGATCAACCGGGACTAGCGGGTTTAGGGTCCTACAATGAGCAGTTCTTC
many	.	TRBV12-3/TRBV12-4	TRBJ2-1	CASSFRAYNEQFF	TGTGCCAGCAGTTTCAGGGCCTACAATGAGCAGTTCTTC
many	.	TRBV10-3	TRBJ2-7	CAISEWSYEQYF	TGTGCCATCAGTGAGTGGTCCTACGAGCAGTACTTC
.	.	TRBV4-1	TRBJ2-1	CASSQDSTRGWYNEQFF	TGCGCCAGCAGCCAAGACTCGACTAGGGGGTGGTACAATGAGCAGTTCTTC
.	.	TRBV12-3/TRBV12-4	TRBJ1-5	CASRQSSNQPQHF	TGTGCCAGCAGGCAGAGTAGCAATCAGCCCCAGCATTTT
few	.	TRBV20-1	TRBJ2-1	CSARDIFRDNEQFF	TGCAGTGCTAGAGATATTTTCCGGGACAATGAGCAGTTCTTC
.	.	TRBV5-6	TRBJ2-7	CASSPGGRGEQYF	TGTGCCAGCAGCCCCGGTGGGCGCGGCGAGCAGTACTTC
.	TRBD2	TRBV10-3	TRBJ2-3	CAISAGGRAYSTDTQYF	TGTGCCATCAGTGCTGGCGGGAGGGCCTACAGCACAGATACGCAGTATTTT
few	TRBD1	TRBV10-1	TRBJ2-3	CASSELGQGLVTQYF	TGCGCCAGCAGTGAGCTGGGACAGGGGCTGGTTACGCAGTATTTT
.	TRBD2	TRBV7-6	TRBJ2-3	CASSIRTSGRATQYF	TGTGCCAGCAGCATTCGGACTAGCGGGAGGGCCACGCAGTATTTT